This T cell receptor beta chain emerged from a study of blood T cell repertoires in COVID-19. About the research overall: Acute and convalescent COVID-19 specimens originated in the United States, Italy and Spain. T cells, B-cell-depleted T cells, or PBMCs provided the cDNA or gDNA that served as material.

The CDR3 runs 21 residues. The V and J ends lost 1 base and 5 bases, in that order; junction bases with no gene match: 17. CDR1 and CDR2 (germline): SGHVS, FQNEAQ. Authors' processing steps: It was from reference gene primer amplification that nucleated cell counts were estimated. Produced via immunoSEQ multiplex PCR; TCRdb's table is partial and in-frame only. V and J calls and clone size come straight from that table; D and trimming were deduced from the DNA. Of around 270,000 clones in the sample, roughly 91% were seen once. The origin of this receptor is a man aged 30 to 39 with acute or convalescent COVID-19. V is TRBV7-8 and J is TRBJ2-2, with 12 bases that match TRBD2. Sequenced sample: peripheral blood. The CDR3 region is CASSLEAGRLTSGGITGELFF. CDR3 bases: TGTGCCAGCAGCTTAGAAGCGGGTCGATTAACTAGCGGGGGGATTACCGGGGAGCTGTTTTTT.